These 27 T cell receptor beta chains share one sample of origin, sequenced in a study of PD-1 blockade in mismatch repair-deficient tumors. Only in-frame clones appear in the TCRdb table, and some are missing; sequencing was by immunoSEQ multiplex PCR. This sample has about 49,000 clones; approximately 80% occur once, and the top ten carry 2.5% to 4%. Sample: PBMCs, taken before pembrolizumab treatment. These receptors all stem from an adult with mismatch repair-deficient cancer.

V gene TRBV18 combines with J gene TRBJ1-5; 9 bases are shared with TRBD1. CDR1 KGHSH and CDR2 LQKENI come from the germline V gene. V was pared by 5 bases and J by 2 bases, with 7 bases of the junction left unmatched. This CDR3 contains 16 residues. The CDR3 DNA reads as TGTGCCAGCTCATCCACAGGGGGCGGGGGCAATCAGCCCCAGCATTTT. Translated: CASSSTGGGGNQPQHF.

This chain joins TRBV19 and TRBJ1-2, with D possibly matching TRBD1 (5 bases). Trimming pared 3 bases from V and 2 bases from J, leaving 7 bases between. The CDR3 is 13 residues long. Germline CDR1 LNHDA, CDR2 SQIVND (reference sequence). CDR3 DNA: TGTGCCAGTAGTATGCAGGGCAACTATGGCTACACCTTC. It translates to CASSMQGNYGYTF.

Written as DNA, the CDR3 is TGTGCCAGCAGCTTAAGAGGGGGACGGGGGCGCACTGAAGCTTTCTTT. Protein product: CASSLRGGRGRTEAFF. The chain uses TRBV11-3 and TRBJ1-1, with D possibly being TRBD1 (6 bases). CDR1 SGHNT and CDR2 YENEEA come from the germline V gene. CDR3 size: 16 residues. Trimming pared 2 bases from V and 4 bases from J, leaving 17 bases between.

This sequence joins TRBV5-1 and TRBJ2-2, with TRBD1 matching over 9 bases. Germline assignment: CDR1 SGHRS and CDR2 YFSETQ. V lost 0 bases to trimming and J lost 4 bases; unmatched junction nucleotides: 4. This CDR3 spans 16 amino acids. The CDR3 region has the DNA TGCGCCAGCAGCTTGGTAGGGACAGGGCCCACCGGGGAGCTGTTTTTT. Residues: CASSLVGTGPTGELFF. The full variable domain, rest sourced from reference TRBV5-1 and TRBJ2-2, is KAGVTQTPRYLIKTRGQQVTLSCSPISGHRSVSWYQQTPGQGLQFLFEYFSETQRNKGNFPGRFSGRQFSNSRSEMNVSTLELGDSALYLCASSLVGTGPTGELFFGEGSRLTVL.

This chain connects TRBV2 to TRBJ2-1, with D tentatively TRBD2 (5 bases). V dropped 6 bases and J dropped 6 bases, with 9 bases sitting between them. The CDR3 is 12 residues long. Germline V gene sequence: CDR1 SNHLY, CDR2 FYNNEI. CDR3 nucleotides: TGTGCCAGCAGCTCCACTAGCAATGAGCAGTTCTTC. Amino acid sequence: CASSSTSNEQFF.

This CDR3 reads CATSSSGTARITEAFF. CDR3 in DNA: TGTGCCACCAGCAGTTCCGGGACAGCCCGGATTACTGAAGCTTTCTTT. This sequence joins TRBV15 and TRBJ1-1, with 7 nucleotides matching TRBD1. After removal of 3 bases from V and 5 bases from J, the junction contained 12 bases not matched to a gene. There are 16 residues in the CDR3. CDR1 LNHNV and CDR2 YYDKDF come from the germline V gene (reference sequence). Filled out from reference TRBV15 and TRBJ1-1, the complete variable domain reads DAMVIQNPRYQVTQFGKPVTLSCSQTLNHNVMYWYQQKSSQAPKLLFHYYDKDFNNEADTPDNFQSRRPNTSFCFLDIRSPGLGDTAMYLCATSSSGTARITEAFFGQGTRLTVV.

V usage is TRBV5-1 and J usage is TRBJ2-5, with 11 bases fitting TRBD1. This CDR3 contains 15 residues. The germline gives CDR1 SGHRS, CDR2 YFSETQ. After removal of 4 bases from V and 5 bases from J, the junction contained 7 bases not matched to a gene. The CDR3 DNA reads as TGCGCCAGCAGCCAGAGGACAGGGGGCCGGGAGACCCAGTACTTC. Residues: CASSQRTGGRETQYF.

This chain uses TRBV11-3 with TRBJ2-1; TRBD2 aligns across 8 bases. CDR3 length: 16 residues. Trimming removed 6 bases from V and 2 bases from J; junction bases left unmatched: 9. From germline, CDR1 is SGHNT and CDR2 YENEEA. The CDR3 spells CASRRSTSGPYNEQFF. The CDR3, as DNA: TGTGCCAGCAGACGTTCTACTAGCGGCCCCTACAATGAGCAGTTCTTC. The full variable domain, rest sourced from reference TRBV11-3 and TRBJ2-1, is EAGVVQSPRYKIIEKKQPVAFWCNPISGHNTLYWYLQNLGQGPELLIRYENEEAVDDSQLPKDRFSAERLKGVDSTLKIQPAELGDSAVYLCASRRSTSGPYNEQFFGPGTRLTVL.

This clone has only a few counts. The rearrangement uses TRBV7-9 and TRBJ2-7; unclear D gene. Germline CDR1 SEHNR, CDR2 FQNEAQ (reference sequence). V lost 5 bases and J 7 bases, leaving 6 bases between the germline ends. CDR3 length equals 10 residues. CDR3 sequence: CASSLREQYF. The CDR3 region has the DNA TGTGCCAGCAGCCTCAGGGAGCAGTACTTC.

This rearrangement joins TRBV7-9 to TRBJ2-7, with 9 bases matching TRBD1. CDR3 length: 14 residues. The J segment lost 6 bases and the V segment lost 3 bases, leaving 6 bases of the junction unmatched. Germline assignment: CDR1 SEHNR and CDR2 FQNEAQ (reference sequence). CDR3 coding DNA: TGTGCCAGCAGCTTCACGGACAGGGGAAGCGAGCAGTACTTC. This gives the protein CASSFTDRGSEQYF.

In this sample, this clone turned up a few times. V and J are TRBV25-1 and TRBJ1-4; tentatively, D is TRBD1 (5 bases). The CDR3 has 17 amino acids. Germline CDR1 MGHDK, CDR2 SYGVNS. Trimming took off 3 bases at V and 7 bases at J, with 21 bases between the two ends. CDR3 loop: CASSDHHQEGNSEKLFF. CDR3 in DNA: TGTGCCAGCAGTGACCACCATCAGGAGGGGAATAGTGAAAAACTGTTTTTT.

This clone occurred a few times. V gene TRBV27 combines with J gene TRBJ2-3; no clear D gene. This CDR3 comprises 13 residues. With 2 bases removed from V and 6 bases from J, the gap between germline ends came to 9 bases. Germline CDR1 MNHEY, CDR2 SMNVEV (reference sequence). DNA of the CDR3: TGTGCCAGCAGTTTAAAAGCGCATGATACGCAGTATTTT. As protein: CASSLKAHDTQYF.

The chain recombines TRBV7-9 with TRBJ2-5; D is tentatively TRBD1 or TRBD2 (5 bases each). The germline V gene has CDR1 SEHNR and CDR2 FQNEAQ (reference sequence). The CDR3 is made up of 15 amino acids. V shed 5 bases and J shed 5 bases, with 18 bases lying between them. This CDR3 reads CASSPPTAERETQYF. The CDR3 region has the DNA TGTGCCAGCAGCCCTCCGACAGCCGAGCGGGAGACCCAGTACTTC.

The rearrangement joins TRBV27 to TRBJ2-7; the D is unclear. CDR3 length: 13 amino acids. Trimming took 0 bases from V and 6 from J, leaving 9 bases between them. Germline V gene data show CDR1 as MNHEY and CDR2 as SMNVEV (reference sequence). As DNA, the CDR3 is TGTGCCAGCAGTTTATCGGTGCGACTCGAGCAGTACTTC. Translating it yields CASSLSVRLEQYF.

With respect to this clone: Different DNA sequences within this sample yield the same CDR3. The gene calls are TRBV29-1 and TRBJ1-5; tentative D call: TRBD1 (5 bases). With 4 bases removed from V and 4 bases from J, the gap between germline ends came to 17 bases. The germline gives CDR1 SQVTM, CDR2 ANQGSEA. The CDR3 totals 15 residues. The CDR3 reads CSVVLPGLGNQPQHF. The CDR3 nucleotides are TGCAGCGTTGTCCTCCCGGGGCTTGGAAATCAGCCCCAGCATTTT.

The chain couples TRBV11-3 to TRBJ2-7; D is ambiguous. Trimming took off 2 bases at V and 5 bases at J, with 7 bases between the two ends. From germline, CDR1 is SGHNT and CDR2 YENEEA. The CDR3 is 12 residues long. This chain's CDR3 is CASSLNKNEQYF. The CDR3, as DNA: TGTGCCAGCAGCTTAAACAAGAACGAGCAGTACTTC. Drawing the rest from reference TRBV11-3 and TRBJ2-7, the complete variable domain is EAGVVQSPRYKIIEKKQPVAFWCNPISGHNTLYWYLQNLGQGPELLIRYENEEAVDDSQLPKDRFSAERLKGVDSTLKIQPAELGDSAVYLCASSLNKNEQYFGPGTRLTVT.

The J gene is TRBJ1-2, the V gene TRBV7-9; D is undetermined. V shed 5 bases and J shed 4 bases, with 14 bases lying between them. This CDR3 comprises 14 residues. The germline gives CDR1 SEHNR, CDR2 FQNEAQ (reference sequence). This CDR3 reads CASSPPSAGYGYTF. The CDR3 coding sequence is TGTGCCAGCAGCCCCCCATCGGCCGGCTATGGCTACACCTTC.

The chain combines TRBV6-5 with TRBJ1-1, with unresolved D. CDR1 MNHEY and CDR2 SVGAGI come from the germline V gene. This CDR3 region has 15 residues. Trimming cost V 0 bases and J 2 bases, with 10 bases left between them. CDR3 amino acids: CASSYSKTKNTEAFF. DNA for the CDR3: TGTGCCAGCAGTTACTCGAAGACAAAAAACACTGAAGCTTTCTTT.

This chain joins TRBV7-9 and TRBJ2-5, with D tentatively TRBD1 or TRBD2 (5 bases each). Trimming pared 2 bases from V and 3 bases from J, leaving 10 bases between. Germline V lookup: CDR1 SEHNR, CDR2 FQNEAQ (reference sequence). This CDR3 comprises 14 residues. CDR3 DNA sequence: TGTGCCAGCAGCTTACAAGGGACGGAAGAGACCCAGTACTTC. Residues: CASSLQGTEETQYF.

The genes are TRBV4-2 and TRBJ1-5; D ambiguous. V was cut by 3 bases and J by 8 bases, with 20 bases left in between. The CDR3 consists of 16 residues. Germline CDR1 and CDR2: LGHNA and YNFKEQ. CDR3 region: CASSHDSDGSLEPQHF. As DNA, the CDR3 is TGTGCCAGCAGCCATGATTCGGACGGGTCCTTAGAGCCCCAGCATTTT.

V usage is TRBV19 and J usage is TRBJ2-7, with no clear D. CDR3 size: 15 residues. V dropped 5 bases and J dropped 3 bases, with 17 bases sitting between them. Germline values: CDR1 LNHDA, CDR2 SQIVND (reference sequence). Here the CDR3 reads CASSVQYTDDYEQYF. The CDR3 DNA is TGTGCCAGTAGTGTTCAATACACGGACGACTACGAGCAGTACTTC.

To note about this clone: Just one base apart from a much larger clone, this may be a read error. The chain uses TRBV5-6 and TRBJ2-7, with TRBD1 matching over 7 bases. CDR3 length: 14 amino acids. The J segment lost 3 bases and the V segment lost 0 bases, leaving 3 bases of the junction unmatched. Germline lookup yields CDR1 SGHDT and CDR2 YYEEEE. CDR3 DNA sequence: TGTGCCAGCAGCTTGGGGGGGACAGACTACGAGCAGTACTTC. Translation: CASSLGGTDYEQYF.

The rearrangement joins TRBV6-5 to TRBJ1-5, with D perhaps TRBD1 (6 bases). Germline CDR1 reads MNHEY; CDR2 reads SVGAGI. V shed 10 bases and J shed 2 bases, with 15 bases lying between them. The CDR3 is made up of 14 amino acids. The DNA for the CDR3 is TGTGCCATCAGCACAGGGATTCGCAATCAGCCCCAGCATTTT. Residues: CAISTGIRNQPQHF.

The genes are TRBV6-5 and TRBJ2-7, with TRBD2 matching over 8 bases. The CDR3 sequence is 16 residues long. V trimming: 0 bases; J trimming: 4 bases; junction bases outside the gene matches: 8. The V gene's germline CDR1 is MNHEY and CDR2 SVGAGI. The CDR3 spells CASSYSVGSGTYEQYF. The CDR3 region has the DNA TGTGCCAGCAGTTACTCCGTGGGTAGCGGGACATACGAGCAGTACTTC.

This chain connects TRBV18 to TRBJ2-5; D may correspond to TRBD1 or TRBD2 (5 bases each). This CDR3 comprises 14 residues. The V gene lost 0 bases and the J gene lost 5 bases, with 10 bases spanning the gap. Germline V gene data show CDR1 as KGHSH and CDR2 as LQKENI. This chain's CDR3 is CASSPPPGRETQYF. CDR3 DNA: TGTGCCAGCTCACCACCGCCGGGGCGGGAGACCCAGTACTTC.

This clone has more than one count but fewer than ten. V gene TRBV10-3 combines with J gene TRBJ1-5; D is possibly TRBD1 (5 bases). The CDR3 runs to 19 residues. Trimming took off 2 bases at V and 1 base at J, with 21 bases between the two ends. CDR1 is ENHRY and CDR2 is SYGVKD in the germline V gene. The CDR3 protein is CAISETPGTGRASNQPQHF. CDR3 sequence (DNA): TGTGCCATCAGTGAGACCCCCGGGACCGGAAGGGCGAGCAATCAGCCCCAGCATTTT.

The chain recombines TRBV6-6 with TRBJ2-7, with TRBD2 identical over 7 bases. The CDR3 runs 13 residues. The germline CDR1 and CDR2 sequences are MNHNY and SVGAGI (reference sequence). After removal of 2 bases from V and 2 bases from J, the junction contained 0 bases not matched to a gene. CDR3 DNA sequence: TGTGCCAGCAGTTACAGCGGGACCTACGAGCAGTACTTC. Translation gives CASSYSGTYEQYF.